The source of this T cell receptor (beta chain) is a study of siplizumab effects on memory and regulatory T cells. The V gene's germline CDR1 is SGHTA and CDR2 FQGNSA. The CDR3 has 16 residues. V dropped 6 bases and J dropped 1; count of bases not matched to a gene: 11. Assay used: immunoSEQ multiplex PCR; TCRdb lists only in-frame clones, some missing. Of about 100,000 clones listed, more than 85% are singletons. The sequenced material came from CD4+ T cells sorted from blood. This TCR was sampled from a human donor in good health. Some clones in this sample may be carry-over from other donors' samples. The rearrangement uses TRBV7-2 and TRBJ1-2, with 7 bases fitting TRBD1. Here the CDR3 reads CASSQLDRALNYGYTF. The CDR3 DNA reads TGTGCCAGCAGTCAATTAGACAGGGCCCTTAACTATGGCTACACCTTC.